A single sample is the source of the 21 T cell receptor beta chains below, sequenced in a study of blood T cells in healthy people across ages. The use of a sample-barcoded 5' primer and a J-beta primer mix characterized a second PCR of about 7 to 12 cycles. A single record per CDR3 protein comes from TCRdb applying MiXCR to the 5' RACE reads. The sample comprises approximately 810,000 distinct CDR3 sequences, under 40% of which are singletons, and around 13% rests with the top ten. The sample taken for sequencing was blood. Every receptor here comes from a young man in good health.

V usage is TRBV12-3 or TRBV12-4 and J usage is TRBJ2-1, with D possibly matching TRBD1 (5 bases). The CDR3 covers 13 residues. V was pared by 6 bases and J by 6 bases, with 12 bases between. CDR3: CASSTGRGNEQFF. CDR3 coding DNA: TGTGCCAGCAGCACCGGTAGGGGCAATGAGCAGTTCTTC.

This clonotype was detected a few times. The CDR3 region has the DNA TGCGCCAGCAGCCAAGACGGAACGGGGGGGCCGGTCTACAATGAGCAGTACTTC. This gives the protein CASSQDGTGGPVYNEQYF. The rearrangement joins TRBV4-3 to TRBJ2-5; 8 bases match TRBD2. Per germline, CDR1 LGHNA and CDR2 YSLEER. The V and J ends lost 0 bases and 11 bases, in that order; junction bases with no gene match: 20. This CDR3 comprises 18 residues.

This clonotype has a handful of counts. This chain uses TRBV20-1 with TRBJ1-2; 12 positions match TRBD1. The trim removed 1 base at V and 6 bases at J, leaving 3 bases unmatched. This CDR3 has 14 residues. Germline CDR1 is DFQATT and CDR2 is SNEGSKA (reference sequence). The CDR3 region is CSARGDRGLDGYTF. The CDR3 nucleotides read TGCAGTGCTAGAGGGGACAGGGGGCTTGATGGCTACACCTTC.

This clonotype was seen more than once but under ten times. V usage is TRBV9 and J usage is TRBJ1-4, with 7 nucleotides matching TRBD1. The V gene end was trimmed by 1 base and the J gene end by 5 bases; junction bases not matched to a gene: 8. Germline V gene lookup returns CDR1 SGDLS and CDR2 YYNGEE. This CDR3 spans 16 amino acids. In DNA form, the CDR3 reads TGTGCCAGCAGCGTACGGCCGGGACAGAGAAATGAAAAACTGTTTTTT. Protein product: CASSVRPGQRNEKLFF.

The V gene is TRBV5-1, the J gene TRBJ2-5; D ambiguous. Matching the DNA end better, TRBJ2-1 makes the J call doubtful. The CDR3 is 16 residues long. Germline CDR1 SGHRS, CDR2 YFSETQ. The CDR3 here is CASSLNPGFSQETQFF. The CDR3 bases are TGCGCCAGCAGCTTGAATCCCGGGTTTAGCCAAGAGACCCAGTTCTTC.

This chain connects TRBV12-3 or TRBV12-4 to TRBJ2-1; 7 bases align to TRBD1. The CDR3 runs 13 residues. Unmatched junction bases numbered 5, after V lost 6 bases and J lost 6 bases. The CDR3: CASRPDRSNEQFF. The CDR3 DNA follows: TGTGCCAGCAGACCGGACAGGAGCAATGAGCAGTTCTTC.

This clonotype was detected once. The rearrangement joins TRBV29-1 to TRBJ2-7; no reliable D call. The CDR3 runs to 13 residues. V was trimmed by 4 bases and J by 0 bases, leaving 10 bases between them. Germline-derived CDR1 and CDR2 are SQVTM and ANQGSEA. The CDR3 DNA reads TGCAGCGTTGGGGCCAGACTCTCCTACGAGCAGTACTTC. Amino acid sequence: CSVGARLSYEQYF.

With respect to this clonotype: One base away lies a much larger clone, so this may be a sequencing read error. The chain links TRBV11-2 to TRBJ2-7; D is tentatively TRBD1 or TRBD2 (6 bases each). The CDR3 extends over 14 amino acids. V was clipped by 0 bases and J by 5 bases, with 11 bases between them. Germline CDR1 reads SGHAT; CDR2 reads FQNNGV. The CDR3 nucleotides are TGTGCCAGCAGCTTAGAACAGGGAGGCCACGAGCAGTACTTC. Its protein is CASSLEQGGHEQYF.

This clonotype occurred a few times. This chain uses TRBV24-1 with TRBJ1-1; perhaps TRBD1 as D (6 bases). Looked up from germline, CDR1 is KGHDR and CDR2 is SFDVKD. The V end lost 4 bases, the J end lost 8 bases, and 16 bases lay between the germline ends. The CDR3 is 14 residues long. The CDR3 protein is CATSDGIGGKEAFF. CDR3 bases: TGTGCCACCAGTGACGGTATTGGGGGCAAAGAAGCTTTCTTT.

The chain joins TRBV3-1 to TRBJ2-5, with TRBD1 as a possible D gene (6 bases). Deletions cut 5 bases from V and 4 bases from J, with 11 bases between. Germline V gene lookup returns CDR1 LGHDT and CDR2 YNNKEL (reference sequence). The CDR3 extends over 13 amino acids. The CDR3 is CASSGTRGETQYF. In nucleotides, the CDR3 is TGTGCCAGCAGCGGAACCAGGGGAGAGACCCAGTACTTC.

The V and J genes are TRBV10-3 and TRBJ1-1; 11 bases align to TRBD1. The V segment lost 1 base and the J segment 5 bases; nucleotides outside the gene matches: 3. Germline V gives CDR1 ENHRY, CDR2 SYGVKD. This CDR3 has 15 amino acids. The CDR3 DNA reads TGTGCCATCAGTGAGTTGGGGACAGGGGGTACTGAAGCTTTCTTT. The encoded protein is CAISELGTGGTEAFF.

The chain is built from TRBV20-1 and TRBJ2-3, with a possible D match to TRBD2 (6 bases). V shed 4 bases and J shed 4 bases, with 12 bases lying between them. The CDR3 totals 13 residues. Germline assignment: CDR1 DFQATT and CDR2 SNEGSKA (reference sequence). Here the CDR3 reads CSATTRLADTQYF. CDR3 bases: TGCAGTGCTACGACTAGGTTAGCAGATACGCAGTATTTT.

J is TRBJ2-3 and V is TRBV19, with D possibly matching TRBD2 (6 bases). The CDR3 consists of 15 residues. Trimming cost V 6 bases and J 4 bases, with 17 bases left between them. CDR1 is LNHDA and CDR2 is SQIVND in the germline V gene (reference sequence). The CDR3 nucleotides are TGTGCCAGTAGCCACGGACTCCAGCGGGCAGATACGCAGTATTTT. Translated: CASSHGLQRADTQYF.

The chain recombines TRBV11-1 with TRBJ2-1, with D possibly TRBD1 on 5 matching bases. V was cut by 5 bases and J by 0 bases, with 14 bases left in between. The CDR3 loop spans 16 amino acids. CDR1 SGHAT and CDR2 FQDESV come from the germline V gene (reference sequence). CDR3 DNA: TGTGCCAGCAGCCCGACAGTTCTTCTCTCCTACAATGAGCAGTTCTTC. Its translation: CASSPTVLLSYNEQFF.

This clonotype turned up a few times. The genes are TRBV4-1 and TRBJ1-2; D possibly corresponds to TRBD1 (6 bases). With 2 bases removed from V and 4 bases from J, the gap between germline ends came to 14 bases. The germline gives CDR1 MGHRA, CDR2 YSYEKL. The CDR3 spans 15 residues. The chain's CDR3 is CASSQRRGHRYGYTF. CDR3 bases: TGCGCCAGCAGCCAAAGAAGGGGACACCGCTATGGCTACACCTTC.

This clonotype occurred a few times. The chain carries TRBV6-6 and TRBJ1-1, with D possibly matching TRBD1 (5 bases). Germline values: CDR1 MNHNY, CDR2 SVGAGI (reference sequence). Trimming pared 7 bases from V and 3 bases from J, leaving 12 bases between. The CDR3 covers 13 residues. CDR3 residues: CASKSGRDTEAFF. In DNA form, the CDR3 reads TGTGCCAGCAAATCGGGCAGGGACACTGAAGCTTTCTTT.

V gene TRBV10-3 combines with J gene TRBJ2-5; D unresolved. The CDR3 has 14 amino acids. Per the germline V gene, CDR1 is ENHRY and CDR2 is SYGVKD. Deletions cut 0 bases from V and 3 bases from J, with 8 bases between. CDR3 amino acids: CAISESNEEETQYF. CDR3 bases: TGTGCCATCAGTGAGTCGAACGAGGAAGAGACCCAGTACTTC.

The rearrangement uses TRBV9 and TRBJ2-3, with TRBD1 matching over 11 bases. Trimming at V came to 4 bases and at J to 2 bases, leaving 9 bases not matched to a gene. The germline CDR1 and CDR2 sequences are SGDLS and YYNGEE. The CDR3 is 17 residues long. The CDR3 nucleotides are TGTGCCAGCAGCCGCGAACTGGGACAGGGGGTCACAGATACGCAGTATTTT. Translation: CASSRELGQGVTDTQYF.

Only a few counts were recorded for this clonotype. The chain uses TRBV7-9 and TRBJ2-5; 7 bases map to TRBD1. Per the germline V gene, CDR1 is SEHNR and CDR2 is FQNEAQ (reference sequence). This CDR3 is 14 amino acids long. The V gene end was trimmed by 4 bases and the J gene end by 3 bases; junction bases not matched to a gene: 5. CDR3: CASSSTDREETQYF. The CDR3 DNA is TGTGCCAGCAGCTCTACTGACAGGGAAGAGACCCAGTACTTC.

This clonotype was detected only a few times. The gene calls are TRBV20-1 and TRBJ2-2; 9 nucleotides align to TRBD2. Per the germline V gene, CDR1 is DFQATT and CDR2 is SNEGSKA (reference sequence). The V and J ends lost 1 base and 1 base, in that order; junction bases with no gene match: 1. The CDR3 extends over 15 amino acids. The CDR3, as DNA: TGCAGTGCTAGAGTACTAGCGGGGAACACCGGGGAGCTGTTTTTT. It translates to CSARVLAGNTGELFF.

V usage is TRBV4-3 and J usage is TRBJ2-1; maybe TRBD2 (5 bases). The CDR3 extends over 17 amino acids. V was trimmed by 0 bases and J by 1 base, leaving 13 bases between them. Germline V CDR1 and CDR2: LGHNA, YSLEER. The CDR3: CASSQDDWRVSYNEQFF. Here the CDR3 DNA reads TGCGCCAGCAGCCAAGACGATTGGCGGGTTTCCTACAATGAGCAGTTCTTC.